This entry is about one T cell receptor (beta chain). Its matching antigen is unknown. This entry belongs to a study of T-cell reconstitution after alpha-beta-depleted transplantation in children. Study-wide results and limits: T-cell counts and diversity were attributed mostly to newly produced T cells one year after transplant. Reportedly, alpha-beta T cells present about two months post-transplant originated from several hundred expanded clones of graft origin.

Germline CDR1 reads ENHRY; CDR2 reads SYGVKD. With 0 bases removed from V and 3 bases from J, the gap between germline ends came to 15 bases. The CDR3 contains 17 residues. A TCRbeta library incorporating unique molecular identifiers was prepared. TCRdb ran MiXCR on the PCR reads and lists one entry per CDR3 protein. The repertoire holds about 460,000 distinct CDR3 sequences, with approximately 10% as singletons. V and J are TRBV10-3 and TRBJ2-1; TRBD2 is a possible D gene (6 bases). Source: PBMCs, mostly from graft donor cells, taken 180 days after TCRalphabeta/CD19-depleted stem cell transplant. This TCR was sampled from a female patient between 2 and 15 years old who had a stem cell transplant for aplastic anemia, so the T cells may come from the graft donor. CDR3 sequence reads: CAISESGGRGDYNEQFF. CDR3 in DNA: TGTGCCATCAGTGAGTCGGGGGGACGCGGAGACTACAATGAGCAGTTCTTC.